This T cell receptor beta chain was captured by sequencing in a study of blood T cell repertoires in COVID-19. Overall study context: The cDNA or gDNA used as material had been derived from T cells, B-cell-depleted T cells, or PBMCs.

Original processing notes: Amplifying reference gene primers gave estimates of nucleated cell counts. TCRdb's copy holds only in-frame clones and misses some; the assay was immunoSEQ multiplex PCR. V, J and clone size are those of that table, while D and trimming were read from the DNA. The data show some 45,000 clones, approximately 86% seen once. Germline V lookup: CDR1 MDHEN, CDR2 SYDVKM. CDR3 length: 14 amino acids. Germline trimming cut 4 bases from V and 6 bases from J; bases unmatched to any gene: 6. Sample: peripheral blood. The V gene is TRBV28, the J gene TRBJ2-7; TRBD1 matches at 10 bases. The receptor's source is a man aged 80 or over in a cohort sampled during active COVID-19. The CDR3 DNA reads as TGTGCCAGCAGTTGCATGGACAGGGGGTGCGAGCAGTACTTC. Protein: CASSCMDRGCEQYF.